Listed below are T cell receptor beta chains from one sample, sequenced in a study of shared clonotypes between healthy human individuals. The protocol was immunoSEQ multiplex PCR, while the TCRdb copy is restricted to in-frame clones and leaves out a portion. The sample contains a few hundred thousand clones, around 81% of which appear only once. Sample: PBMCs. Receptor source: a woman in her thirties or forties in good health. Some clones in this sample may be carry-over from other donors' samples. The CDR3 runs from the conserved cysteine through the conserved F or W. A D gene is named only where the DNA matches it firmly. Not every row has a clone size; where given, it reads once, few, many or a size class.

v_call	clone_size	d_call	j_call	cdr3_aa	cdr3_nt
TRBV4-2	NA	NA	TRBJ2-7	CASSQPQTEFVYEQYF	TGTGCCAGCAGCCAACCACAGACGGAGTTCGTCTACGAGCAGTACTTC
TRBV28	few	NA	TRBJ2-7	CASRPGGINEQYF	TGTGCCAGCCGTCCGGGCGGGATCAACGAGCAGTACTTC
TRBV6-1	NA	TRBD1	TRBJ2-7	CASRAAGTGSYEQYF	TGTGCCAGCAGGGCGGCCGGGACAGGGTCCTACGAGCAGTACTTC
TRBV27	NA	TRBD2	TRBJ2-3	CASSRRLAGGPGTDTQYF	TGTGCCAGCAGTCGAAGGCTAGCGGGAGGGCCGGGGACAGATACGCAGTATTTT
TRBV27	few	TRBD2	TRBJ2-1	CASRGLAGYEQFF	TGTGCCAGCCGTGGGCTAGCGGGTTATGAGCAGTTCTTC
TRBV28	NA	NA	TRBJ2-5	CASSLPGWSQETQYF	TGTGCCAGCAGTTTACCGGGTTGGTCCCAAGAGACCCAGTACTTC
TRBV2	NA	TRBD1	TRBJ2-7	CASSGRGQGAYEQYF	TGTGCCAGCAGTGGTCGGGGACAGGGGGCCTACGAGCAGTACTTC
TRBV5-1	once	NA	TRBJ1-1	CASSPGGGNTEAFF	TGCGCCAGCAGCCCCGGCGGGGGGAACACTGAAGCTTTCTTT
TRBV9	once	TRBD2	TRBJ2-3	CASSVSGRETDTQYF	TGTGCCAGCAGCGTTAGCGGGAGGGAAACAGATACGCAGTATTTT
TRBV5-1	NA	TRBD2	TRBJ2-5	CASRREGETQYF	TGCGCCAGCAGGCGGGAGGGGGAGACCCAGTACTTC
TRBV10-3	many	TRBD1	TRBJ2-7	CAISAGTGSSYEQYF	TGTGCCATCAGCGCCGGGACAGGGAGCTCCTACGAGCAGTACTTC
TRBV20-1	NA	NA	TRBJ1-1	CSAQRQPEAFF	TGCAGTGCTCAGAGACAGCCTGAAGCTTTCTTT
TRBV29-1	NA	TRBD2	TRBJ2-1	CSVASGTSGSYDEQFF	TGCAGCGTGGCATCCGGGACTAGCGGGAGTTACGATGAGCAGTTCTTC
TRBV13	NA	NA	TRBJ1-1	CASSLGLQNTEAFF	TGTGCCAGCAGCTTAGGACTCCAGAACACTGAAGCTTTCTTT
TRBV19	NA	TRBD1	TRBJ2-1	CASSNPRRTGEQGSYNEQFF	TGTGCCAGTAGTAACCCTCGGCGGACAGGGGAACAGGGCTCCTACAATGAGCAGTTCTTC
TRBV18	NA	TRBD2	TRBJ2-7	CASSPQTSGRAYEQYF	TGTGCCAGCTCACCCCAGACTAGCGGGAGAGCCTACGAGCAGTACTTC
TRBV5-6	NA	TRBD2	TRBJ2-2	CASSFEREIGGHTGELFF	TGTGCCAGCAGCTTTGAGCGGGAGATCGGGGGCCACACCGGGGAGCTGTTTTTT
TRBV2	NA	NA	TRBJ2-5	CASSERGTAQYF	TGTGCCAGCAGTGAACGGGGGACGGCCCAGTACTTC
TRBV11-2	NA	NA	TRBJ2-5	CASSLDRLAETQYF	TGTGCCAGCAGCTTAGATCGCTTAGCGGAGACCCAGTACTTC
TRBV30	NA	NA	TRBJ2-1	CAWISRRGLVVNEQFF	TGTGCCTGGATTAGTCGACGGGGTCTAGTTGTGAATGAGCAGTTCTTC